This T cell receptor (beta chain) was found in a study of T cell responses to AZD1222 COVID-19 vaccine. Study-wide results and limits: Just a handful of people given AZD1222 tested seropositive at baseline. Repertoires were obtained solely post-peak T cell response.

Trimming removed 3 bases from V and 4 bases from J, with 18 bases in between. CDR1 is LNHDA, CDR2 SQIVND, per germline (reference sequence). The CDR3 consists of 16 residues. TCRdb's copy holds only in-frame clones and misses some; the assay was immunoSEQ multiplex PCR. The table records 150,000 to 200,000 clones, more than 80% of them present only once. About this clone: Antigen specificity is unknown.

The TCR comes from an adult who received the MenACWY meningococcal vaccine as a control. The chain recombines TRBV19 with TRBJ1-2; D possibly corresponds to TRBD1 (5 bases). Source: peripheral blood, taken 28 days after the second dose of the MenACWY control vaccine. The chain's CDR3 is CASSISQIAGLYGYTF. CDR3 nucleotide sequence: TGTGCCAGTAGTATCAGTCAGATTGCAGGGCTCTATGGCTACACCTTC.